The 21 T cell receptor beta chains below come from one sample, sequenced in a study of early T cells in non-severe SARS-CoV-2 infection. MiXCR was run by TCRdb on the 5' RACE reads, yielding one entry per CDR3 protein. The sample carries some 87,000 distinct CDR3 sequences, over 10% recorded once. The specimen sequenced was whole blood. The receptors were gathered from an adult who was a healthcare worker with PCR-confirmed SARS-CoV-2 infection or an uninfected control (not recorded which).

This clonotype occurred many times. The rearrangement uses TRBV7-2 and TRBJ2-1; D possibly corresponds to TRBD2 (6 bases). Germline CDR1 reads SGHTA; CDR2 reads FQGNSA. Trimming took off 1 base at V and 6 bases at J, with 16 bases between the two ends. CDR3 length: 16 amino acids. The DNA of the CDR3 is TGTGCCAGCAGCTTAGTTAGTACTGTCGGGGGCAATGAGCAGTTCTTC. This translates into CASSLVSTVGGNEQFF.

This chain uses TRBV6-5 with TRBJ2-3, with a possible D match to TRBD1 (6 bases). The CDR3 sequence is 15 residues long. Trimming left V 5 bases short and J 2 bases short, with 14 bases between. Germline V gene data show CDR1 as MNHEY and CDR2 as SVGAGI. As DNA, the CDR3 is TGTGCCAGCAGTAGCCCGGGACAATACACAGATACGCAGTATTTT. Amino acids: CASSSPGQYTDTQYF.

CDR3: CSARAEGVYGYTF. The DNA of the CDR3 is TGCAGTGCTAGAGCGGAGGGAGTCTATGGCTACACCTTC. The chain links TRBV20-1 to TRBJ1-2, with unresolved D. Germline V CDR1 and CDR2: DFQATT, SNEGSKA (reference sequence). This CDR3 is 13 amino acids long. Trimming cost V 1 base and J 4 bases, with 10 bases left between them.

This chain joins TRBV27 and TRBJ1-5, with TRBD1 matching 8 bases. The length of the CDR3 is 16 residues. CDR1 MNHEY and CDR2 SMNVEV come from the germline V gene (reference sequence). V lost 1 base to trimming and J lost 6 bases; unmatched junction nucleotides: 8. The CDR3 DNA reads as TGTGCCAGCAGTTTATACGGACAGGGAGGGGGTCAGCCCCAGCATTTT. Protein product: CASSLYGQGGGQPQHF.

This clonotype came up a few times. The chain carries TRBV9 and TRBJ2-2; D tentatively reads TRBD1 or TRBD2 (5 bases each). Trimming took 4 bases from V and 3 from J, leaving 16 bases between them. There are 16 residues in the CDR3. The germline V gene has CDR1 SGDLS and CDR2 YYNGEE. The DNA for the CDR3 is TGTGCCAGCAGCTCCCGCAGGGACGTGGACACCGGGGAGCTGTTTTTT. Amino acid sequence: CASSSRRDVDTGELFF.

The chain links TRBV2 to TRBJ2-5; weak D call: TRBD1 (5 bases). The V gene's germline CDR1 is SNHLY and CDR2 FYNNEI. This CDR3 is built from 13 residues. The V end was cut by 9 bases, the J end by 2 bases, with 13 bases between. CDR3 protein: CARRQQPQETQYF. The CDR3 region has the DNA TGTGCCAGACGACAGCAACCGCAAGAGACCCAGTACTTC.

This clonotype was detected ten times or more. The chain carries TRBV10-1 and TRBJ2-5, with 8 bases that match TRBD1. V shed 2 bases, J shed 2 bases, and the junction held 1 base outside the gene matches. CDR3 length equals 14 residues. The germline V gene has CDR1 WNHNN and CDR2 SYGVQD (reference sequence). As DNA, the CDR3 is TGCGCCAGCAGTGAGAACAGGGGGCAAGAGACCCAGTACTTC. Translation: CASSENRGQETQYF.

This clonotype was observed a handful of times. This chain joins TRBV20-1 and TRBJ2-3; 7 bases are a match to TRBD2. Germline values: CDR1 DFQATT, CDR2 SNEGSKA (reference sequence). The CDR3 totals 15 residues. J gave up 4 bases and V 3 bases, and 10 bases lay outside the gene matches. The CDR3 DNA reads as TGCAGTGCTAGTGTAACGGCTAGCGGCCCAGATACGCAGTATTTT. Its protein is CSASVTASGPDTQYF.

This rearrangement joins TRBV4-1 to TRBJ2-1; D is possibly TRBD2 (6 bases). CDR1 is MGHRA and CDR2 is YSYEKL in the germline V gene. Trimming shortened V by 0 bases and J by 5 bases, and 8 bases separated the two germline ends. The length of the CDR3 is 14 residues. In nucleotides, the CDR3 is TGCGCCAGCAGCCAAGAACCGGGAGACAATGAGCAGTTCTTC. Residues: CASSQEPGDNEQFF.

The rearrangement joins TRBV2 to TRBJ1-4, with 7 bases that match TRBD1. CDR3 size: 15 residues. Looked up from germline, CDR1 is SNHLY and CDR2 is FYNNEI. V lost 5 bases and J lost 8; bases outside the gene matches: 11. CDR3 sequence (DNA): TGTGCCAGCAGTTTACAGGGGCGGATTCGGGAAAAACTGTTTTTT. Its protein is CASSLQGRIREKLFF.

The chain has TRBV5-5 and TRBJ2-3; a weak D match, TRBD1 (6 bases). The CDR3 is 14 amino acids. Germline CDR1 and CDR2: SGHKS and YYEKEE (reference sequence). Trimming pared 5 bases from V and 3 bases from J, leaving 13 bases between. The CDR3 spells CASSSQGWTDTQYF. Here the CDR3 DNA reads TGTGCCAGCAGTTCTCAGGGGTGGACAGATACGCAGTATTTT.

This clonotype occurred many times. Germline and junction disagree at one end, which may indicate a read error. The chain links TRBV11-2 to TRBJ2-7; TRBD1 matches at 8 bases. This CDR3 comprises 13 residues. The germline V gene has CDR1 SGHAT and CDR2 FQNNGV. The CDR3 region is CASSYTSGTGLTF. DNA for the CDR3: TGTGCCAGCAGTTACACCTCCGGGACAGGCCTTACCTTC.

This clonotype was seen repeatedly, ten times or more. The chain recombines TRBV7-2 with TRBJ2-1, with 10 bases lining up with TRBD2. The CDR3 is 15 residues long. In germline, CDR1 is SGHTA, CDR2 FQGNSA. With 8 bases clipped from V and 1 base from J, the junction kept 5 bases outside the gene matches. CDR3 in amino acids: CASRSSGRSYNEQFF. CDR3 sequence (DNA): TGTGCCAGCCGAAGTAGCGGGAGGTCCTACAATGAGCAGTTCTTC.

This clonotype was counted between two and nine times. In nucleotides, the CDR3 is TGTGCCAGCAGTTACGGGACAGGGGGCCAGACTGAAGCTTTCTTT. The encoded protein is CASSYGTGGQTEAFF. V usage is TRBV6-2 or TRBV6-3 and J usage is TRBJ1-1; 12 nucleotides line up with TRBD1. CDR3 length: 15 amino acids. Germline V gene data show CDR1 as MNHEY and CDR2 as SVGEGT. The V gene end was trimmed by 2 bases and the J gene end by 5 bases; junction bases not matched to a gene: 3.

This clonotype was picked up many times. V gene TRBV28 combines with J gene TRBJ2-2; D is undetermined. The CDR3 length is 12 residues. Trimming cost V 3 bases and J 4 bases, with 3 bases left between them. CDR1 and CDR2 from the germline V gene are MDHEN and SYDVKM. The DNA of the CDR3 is TGTGCCAGCAGTTTGGTCACCGGGGAGCTGTTTTTT. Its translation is CASSLVTGELFF.

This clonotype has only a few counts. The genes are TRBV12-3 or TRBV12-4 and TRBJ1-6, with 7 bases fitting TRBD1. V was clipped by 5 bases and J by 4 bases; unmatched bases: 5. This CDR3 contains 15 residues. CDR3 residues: CASSQDRDYNSPLHF. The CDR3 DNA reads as TGTGCCAGCAGTCAAGACAGGGATTATAATTCACCCCTCCACTTT.

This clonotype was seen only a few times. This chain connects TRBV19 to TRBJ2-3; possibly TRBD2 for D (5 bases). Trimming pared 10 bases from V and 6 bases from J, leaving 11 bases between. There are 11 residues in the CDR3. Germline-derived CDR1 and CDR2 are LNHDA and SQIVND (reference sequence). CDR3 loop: CATRELDTQYF. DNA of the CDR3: TGTGCCACAAGGGAGCTCGATACGCAGTATTTT. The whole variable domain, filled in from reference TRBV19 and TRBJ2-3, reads DGGITQSPKYLFRKEGQNVTLSCEQNLNHDAMYWYRQDPGQGLRLIYYSQIVNDFQKGDIAEGYSVSREKKESFPLTVTSAQKNPTAFYLCATRELDTQYFGPGTRLTVL.

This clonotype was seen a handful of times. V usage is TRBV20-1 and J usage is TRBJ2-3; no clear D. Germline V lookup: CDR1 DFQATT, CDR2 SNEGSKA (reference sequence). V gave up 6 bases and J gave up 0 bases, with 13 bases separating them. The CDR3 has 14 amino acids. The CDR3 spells CSARPLRSTDTQYF. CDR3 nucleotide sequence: TGCAGTGCCCGACCTTTGCGGAGCACAGATACGCAGTATTTT.

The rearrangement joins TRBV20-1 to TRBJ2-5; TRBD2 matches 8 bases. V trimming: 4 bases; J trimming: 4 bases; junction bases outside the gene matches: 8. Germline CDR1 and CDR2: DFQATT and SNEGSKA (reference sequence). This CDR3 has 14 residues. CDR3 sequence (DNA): TGCAGTGCTAAACCTCCACGGGGGGGAGAGACCCAGTACTTC. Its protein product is CSAKPPRGGETQYF.

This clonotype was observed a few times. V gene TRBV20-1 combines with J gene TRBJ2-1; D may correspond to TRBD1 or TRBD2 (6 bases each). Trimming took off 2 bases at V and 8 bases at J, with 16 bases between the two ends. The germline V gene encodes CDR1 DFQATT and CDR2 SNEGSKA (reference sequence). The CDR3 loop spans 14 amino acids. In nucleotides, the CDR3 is TGCAGTGCTAGATCAATCGAGGAGGGGGATGAGCAGTTCTTC. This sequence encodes CSARSIEEGDEQFF.

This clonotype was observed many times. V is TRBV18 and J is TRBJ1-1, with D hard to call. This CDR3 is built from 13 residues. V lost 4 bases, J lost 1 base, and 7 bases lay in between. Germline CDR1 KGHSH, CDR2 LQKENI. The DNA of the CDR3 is TGTGCCAGCTCACGGGCGGGGAACACTGAAGCTTTCTTT. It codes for CASSRAGNTEAFF.